This TCR beta chain came from a study of response to subunit inactivated influenza vaccine. General study results and limits: Authors suggested each seasonal flu vaccination may recruit only limited numbers of new T cells.

This clonotype was detected a few times. Its specificity is not known. TCRdb passed the RT-PCR reads through MiXCR, listing each CDR3 protein once. In the table there are 500,000 to 550,000 distinct CDR3 sequences, approximately 7.7% of which are singletons. The sequencing used PBMCs from blood, collected roughly 24 months after vaccination. The receptor comes from a man between 50 and 70 years old who received an inactivated influenza vaccine.

In DNA, the CDR3 is TGTGCCAGCAGCGAAACCGGATTGGGAGCCACTGAAGCTTTCTTT. This translates into CASSETGLGATEAFF. The chain combines TRBV12-3 or TRBV12-4 with TRBJ1-1; D gene uncertain. This CDR3 is 15 amino acids long. V was shortened by 6 bases and J by 4 bases, with 18 bases between the two germline ends.